Shown below are 28 T cell receptor beta chains from a single sample sequenced in a study of human versus mouse CDR3 diversity and MHC coevolution. Some clones are missing from TCRdb's copy, which holds only in-frame ones; the method was immunoSEQ multiplex PCR. Here the sample spans about 83,000 clones, roughly 92% being singletons. Sequenced sample: naive CD4+ T cells from blood. Subset given: CD45RO-negative CD62L-positive naive CD4 T cells. The origin of the receptors is a person aged 30-70 years in good health.

This clone was seen only once. This chain links TRBV20-1 with TRBJ1-2; TRBD1 aligns across 7 bases. CDR3 length: 11 residues. With 6 bases clipped from V and 6 bases from J, the junction kept 4 bases outside the gene matches. Germline-derived CDR1 and CDR2 are DFQATT and SNEGSKA (reference sequence). The CDR3 nucleotides read TGCAGTGCCGACAGGGCGAATGGCTACACCTTC. It is translated as CSADRANGYTF.

This clone showed up just once. The chain combines TRBV5-1 with TRBJ1-2; 7 nucleotides align to TRBD1. Per the germline V gene, CDR1 is SGHRS and CDR2 is YFSETQ. This CDR3 is 14 amino acids long. J gave up 0 bases and V 4 bases, and 3 bases lay outside the gene matches. CDR3 sequence (DNA): TGCGCCAGCAGCGGGGGGACAGCTAACTATGGCTACACCTTC. This sequence encodes CASSGGTANYGYTF.

The chain recombines TRBV18 with TRBJ1-6; 7 bases match TRBD1. The germline CDR1 and CDR2 sequences are KGHSH and LQKENI. The CDR3 has 15 residues. After removal of 4 bases from V and 10 bases from J, the junction contained 10 bases not matched to a gene. This CDR3 is CASSLLDRDESPLHF. Here the CDR3 DNA reads TGTGCCAGCTCACTCCTCGACAGGGATGAATCACCCCTCCACTTT.

The rearrangement uses TRBV5-1 and TRBJ1-6, with 7 bases aligning to TRBD1. This CDR3 is built from 14 residues. Unmatched junction bases numbered 8, after V lost 7 bases and J lost 7 bases. Germline CDR1 SGHRS, CDR2 YFSETQ. CDR3 loop: CASSTGTANSPLHF. The CDR3 DNA reads as TGCGCCAGCTCTACCGGGACAGCAAATTCACCCCTCCACTTT.

The CDR3 here is CASSLSTGRETQYF. The CDR3 nucleotides are TGTGCCAGCAGTTTGAGTACAGGGCGGGAGACCCAGTACTTC. This chain links TRBV27 with TRBJ2-5, with TRBD1 as a possible D gene (6 bases). Germline V CDR1 and CDR2: MNHEY, SMNVEV (reference sequence). Trimming shortened V by 3 bases and J by 5 bases, and 13 bases separated the two germline ends. The CDR3 sequence is 14 residues long.

The rearrangement joins TRBV18 to TRBJ2-5; TRBD1 matches 7 bases. The CDR3 consists of 16 residues. Germline-derived CDR1 and CDR2 are KGHSH and LQKENI. V gave up 0 bases and J gave up 4 bases; unmatched junction bases: 8. The CDR3 loop reads CASSPPGGREGETQYF. Here the CDR3 DNA reads TGTGCCAGCTCACCACCAGGGGGCAGGGAAGGAGAGACCCAGTACTTC.

The chain joins TRBV12-1 to TRBJ2-1; TRBD2 was called by the table and not checked on the DNA. TRBV12-1 is a pseudogene segment. The CDR3 length is 12 residues. The CDR3 region is CASSFRGNEQFF. In DNA form, the CDR3 reads TGTGCCAGCAGCTTTCGCGGCAATGAGCAGTTCTTC.

V gene TRBV19 combines with J gene TRBJ2-2; 10 bases are shared with TRBD2. This CDR3 contains 19 residues. Per germline, CDR1 LNHDA and CDR2 SQIVND (reference sequence). V shed 3 bases, J shed 2 bases, and the junction held 12 bases outside the gene matches. The DNA of the CDR3 is TGTGCCAGTAGTATGAAGGCTTTTACTAGCGGGATCAACACCGGGGAGCTGTTTTTT. The encoded protein is CASSMKAFTSGINTGELFF.

The chain links TRBV2 to TRBJ2-5; 7 bases match TRBD1. The germline gives CDR1 SNHLY, CDR2 FYNNEI. The CDR3 spans 14 residues. V trimming: 6 bases; J trimming: 5 bases; junction bases outside the gene matches: 9. The CDR3 region has the DNA TGTGCCAGCAGCCTAAGACAGGGTCCGGAGACCCAGTACTTC. It yields the protein CASSLRQGPETQYF.

V gene TRBV7-9 combines with J gene TRBJ2-7, with 7 nucleotides matching TRBD2. V gave up 5 bases and J gave up 1 base; unmatched junction bases: 5. This CDR3 has 14 residues. CDR1 is SEHNR, CDR2 FQNEAQ, per germline (reference sequence). For the CDR3, the DNA is TGTGCCAGCAGCCCTGGACTAGAATCCTACGAGCAGTACTTC. Protein: CASSPGLESYEQYF.

The V gene is TRBV29-1, the J gene TRBJ2-7; 9 bases match TRBD2. From germline, CDR1 is SQVTM and CDR2 ANQGSEA. Unmatched junction bases numbered 9, after V lost 1 base and J lost 5 bases. The length of the CDR3 is 15 residues. In DNA, the CDR3 is TGCAGCGTTGAAGGGGGCGGGAGGGTAAACGACGAGCAGTACTTC. As protein: CSVEGGGRVNDEQYF.

The rearrangement uses TRBV19 and TRBJ2-2, with D possibly being TRBD2 (6 bases). Germline loops: CDR1 LNHDA, CDR2 SQIVND (reference sequence). V dropped 3 bases and J dropped 6 bases, with 8 bases sitting between them. The CDR3 runs to 13 residues. This CDR3 reads CASSMGGPGELFF. The CDR3 DNA follows: TGTGCCAGTAGTATGGGGGGTCCCGGGGAGCTGTTTTTT.

The chain combines TRBV5-1 with TRBJ2-3; D is undetermined. This CDR3 spans 15 amino acids. Germline V CDR1 and CDR2: SGHRS, YFSETQ. Trimming pared 0 bases from V and 2 bases from J, leaving 10 bases between. The CDR3 DNA sequence: TGCGCCAGCAGCTTGGAACGCGGAAACACAGATACGCAGTATTTT. Protein sequence: CASSLERGNTDTQYF. Full variable domain (rest looked up from reference TRBV5-1 and TRBJ2-3): KAGVTQTPRYLIKTRGQQVTLSCSPISGHRSVSWYQQTPGQGLQFLFEYFSETQRNKGNFPGRFSGRQFSNSRSEMNVSTLELGDSALYLCASSLERGNTDTQYFGPGTRLTVL.

The table lists this clone with a count of one. The junction shows a germline mismatch at one end, possibly a read error. Other DNA sequences in this sample translate to the same CDR3. The chain combines TRBV6-6 with TRBJ2-3; 8 bases line up with TRBD2. Per germline, CDR1 MNHNY and CDR2 SVGAGI (reference sequence). CDR3 length: 15 amino acids. CDR3 nucleotides: TGCGCCAGCAGTTACTCGGGACTAGGTGCAGATACGCAGTATTTT. Encoded protein: CASSYSGLGADTQYF.

This rearrangement joins TRBV7-2 to TRBJ2-7; no reliable D call. Between the trimmed V and J ends, which lost 5 bases and 0 bases, there was a span of 8 bases. Germline CDR1 is SGHTA and CDR2 is FQGNSA. The CDR3 spans 13 residues. CDR3 loop: CASSHGFSYEQYF. The CDR3 coding sequence is TGTGCCAGCAGCCACGGTTTCTCCTACGAGCAGTACTTC.

The chain carries TRBV28 and TRBJ2-7; unclear D gene. CDR3 size: 15 residues. CDR1 and CDR2 (germline): MDHEN, SYDVKM. Trimming took 4 bases from V and 2 from J, leaving 15 bases between them. CDR3 in amino acids: CASSSSQAWAYEQYF. Written as DNA, the CDR3 is TGTGCCAGCAGTTCAAGTCAGGCATGGGCCTACGAGCAGTACTTC.

This chain joins TRBV5-1 and TRBJ2-1, with D possibly TRBD2 on 6 matching bases. CDR1 SGHRS and CDR2 YFSETQ come from the germline V gene. There are 16 residues in the CDR3. The ends were cut back, 4 bases at V and 2 bases at J, with 16 bases in the middle. Here the CDR3 DNA reads TGCGCCAGCAGCACACACAGCGGGTTGGCCTACAATGAGCAGTTCTTC. This encodes CASSTHSGLAYNEQFF.

This rearrangement joins TRBV6-5 to TRBJ2-2; weak D call: TRBD1 (6 bases). CDR1 and CDR2 from the germline V gene are MNHEY and SVGAGI. The length of the CDR3 is 15 residues. Between the trimmed V and J ends, which lost 5 bases and 2 bases, there was a span of 12 bases. CDR3 protein: CASSPGQLNTGELFF. The CDR3 DNA reads TGTGCCAGCAGTCCTGGACAGCTTAACACCGGGGAGCTGTTTTTT.

The chain joins TRBV28 to TRBJ2-3, with D possibly being TRBD1 (5 bases). Per germline, CDR1 MDHEN and CDR2 SYDVKM. Trimming removed 0 bases at V and 0 bases at J, with 10 bases between. The CDR3 consists of 16 residues. CDR3: CASSLWTDGSTDTQYF. DNA for the CDR3: TGTGCCAGCAGTTTATGGACAGATGGGAGCACAGATACGCAGTATTTT.

This clone was seen just once. The chain employs TRBV5-4 and TRBJ2-1; 7 bases fit TRBD2. This CDR3 is built from 16 residues. Germline CDR1 is SGHNT and CDR2 is YYREEE (reference sequence). The V segment lost 0 bases and the J segment 6 bases; nucleotides outside the gene matches: 9. CDR3 residues: CASSLGGAGLGNEQFF. The CDR3 DNA sequence: TGTGCCAGCAGCTTGGGAGGAGCGGGGCTCGGCAATGAGCAGTTCTTC.

This rearrangement joins TRBV10-3 to TRBJ2-3, with 13 bases aligning to TRBD2. CDR1 and CDR2 from the germline V gene are ENHRY and SYGVKD. The CDR3 totals 20 residues. V lost 6 bases to trimming and J lost 1 base; unmatched junction nucleotides: 16. The CDR3 DNA reads TGTGCCATCAGGACGACTAGCGGGGGGACCCGCCCCGGGGGCACAGATACGCAGTATTTT. It specifies CAIRTTSGGTRPGGTDTQYF.

The chain combines TRBV27 with TRBJ2-5, with a possible D match to TRBD2 (6 bases). The CDR3 consists of 17 residues. V lost 6 bases to trimming and J lost 2 bases, with 22 bases between them. Germline loops: CDR1 MNHEY, CDR2 SMNVEV (reference sequence). CDR3 nucleotide sequence: TGTGCCAGCAGCTCGATATGGGCGGGGCAGCCACAAGAGACCCAGTACTTC. This translates into CASSSIWAGQPQETQYF.

V usage is TRBV6-4 and J usage is TRBJ2-1; D remains ambiguous. V lost 3 bases and J 7 bases, leaving 13 bases between the germline ends. The CDR3 has 14 amino acids. CDR1 MRHNA and CDR2 SNTAGT come from the germline V gene. CDR3 DNA: TGTGCCAGCAGTGAATATCCCCAGGTTAATGAGCAGTTCTTC. Translating gives CASSEYPQVNEQFF.

V and J are TRBV21-1 and TRBJ2-3; whether TRBD2, the table's D call, matches the DNA was not checked. TRBV21-1 is a pseudogene segment. The CDR3 sequence is 18 residues long. The DNA for the CDR3 is TGTGCCAACTCCTCAGGGGCGGGTCTAGCGGGCTTCACAGATACGCAGTATTTT. Its translation is CANSSGAGLAGFTDTQYF.

The V and J genes are TRBV30 and TRBJ2-7, with D possibly TRBD1 on 7 matching bases. V lost 4 bases and J lost 6, with 19 bases in between. Germline V lookup: CDR1 GTSNPN, CDR2 SVGIG (reference sequence). CDR3 length: 14 amino acids. The DNA of the CDR3 is TGTGCCTGGACAAGTCAGGGGGGATCGGGCGAGCAGTACTTC. It encodes CAWTSQGGSGEQYF.

The table lists this clone with a count of one. The chain is built from TRBV7-9 and TRBJ2-2; 10 nucleotides match TRBD1. This CDR3 has 16 amino acids. CDR1 and CDR2 from the germline V gene are SEHNR and FQNEAQ (reference sequence). With V trimmed by 3 bases and J by 1 base, 2 bases remained unmatched. CDR3 DNA sequence: TGTGCCAGCAGCTTGACAGGGGGCGAGAACACCGGGGAGCTGTTTTTT. Its protein is CASSLTGGENTGELFF.

The chain has TRBV6-1 and TRBJ1-2; 10 bases agree with TRBD1. CDR1 and CDR2 (germline): MNHNS, SASEGT. This CDR3 comprises 15 residues. With V trimmed by 4 bases and J by 7 bases, 9 bases remained unmatched. CDR3 amino acids: CASSGQGANSSGYTF. The CDR3 nucleotides are TGTGCCAGCAGTGGACAGGGGGCTAATTCTTCTGGCTACACCTTC.

A single count supports this clone. The chain links TRBV19 to TRBJ2-5; 12 bases agree with TRBD1. CDR1 LNHDA and CDR2 SQIVND come from the germline V gene (reference sequence). With 4 bases clipped from V and 2 bases from J, the junction kept 5 bases outside the gene matches. The CDR3 is made up of 16 amino acids. CDR3 nucleotide sequence: TGTGCCAGTAGTAACCGGGACAGGGGGCTACAAGAGACCCAGTACTTC. Protein: CASSNRDRGLQETQYF.